Shown below are 8 T cell receptor beta chains from a single sample sequenced in a study of T cell responses to AZD1222 COVID-19 vaccine. Profiled with immunoSEQ multiplex PCR; TCRdb holds only in-frame clones, not every one. The sample shows some 100,000 clones, 88% of them seen only once. Sample: peripheral blood, taken on day 0 of MenACWY control vaccination. These receptors were taken from an adult in good health.

This chain uses TRBV7-8 with TRBJ1-1; possibly TRBD1 for D (6 bases). Trimming left V 4 bases short and J 0 bases short, with 15 bases between. Germline V gene lookup returns CDR1 SGHVS and CDR2 FQNEAQ. The CDR3 loop spans 16 amino acids. CDR3 residues: CASSSGQRRMNTEAFF. DNA of the CDR3: TGTGCCAGCAGCTCGGGACAACGACGCATGAACACTGAAGCTTTCTTT.

V is TRBV5-1 and J is TRBJ2-7, with D perhaps TRBD2 (5 bases). The ends were cut back, 6 bases at V and 5 bases at J, with 9 bases in the middle. The length of the CDR3 is 11 residues. Germline V gives CDR1 SGHRS, CDR2 YFSETQ. This CDR3 is CASKGGDEQYF. Here the CDR3 DNA reads TGCGCCAGCAAAGGAGGCGACGAGCAGTACTTC.

V usage is TRBV18 and J usage is TRBJ1-4; the D gene is possibly TRBD1 (6 bases). Germline V CDR1 and CDR2: KGHSH, LQKENI. The CDR3 sequence is 12 residues long. V dropped 5 bases and J dropped 5 bases, with 6 bases sitting between them. The CDR3 sequence is CASSDRNEKLFF. The CDR3 DNA sequence: TGTGCCAGCTCAGACAGGAATGAAAAACTGTTTTTT. The full variable domain, with the rest looked up from reference TRBV18 and TRBJ1-4, is NAGVMQNPRHLVRRRGQEARLRCSPMKGHSHVYWYRQLPEEGLKFMVYLQKENIIDESGMPKERFSAEFPKEGPSILRIQQVVRGDSAAYFCASSDRNEKLFFGSGTQLSVL.

This chain uses TRBV7-6 with TRBJ2-6; D perhaps matches TRBD2 (5 bases). The CDR3 is 17 amino acids. Trimming shortened V by 5 bases and J by 0 bases, and 14 bases separated the two germline ends. CDR1 is SGHVS and CDR2 is FNYEAQ in the germline V gene. CDR3 nucleotides: TGTGCCAGCAGCAAGGAGGAAGGCAGCTCTGGGGCCAACGTCCTGACTTTC. It yields the protein CASSKEEGSSGANVLTF.

The chain uses TRBV11-2 and TRBJ2-7; D perhaps matches TRBD2 (5 bases). Trimming left V 2 bases short and J 2 bases short, with 10 bases between. The CDR3 sequence is 14 residues long. In germline, CDR1 is SGHAT, CDR2 FQNNGV. The CDR3 DNA reads TGTGCCAGCAGCTTATCGAGCGGTACCTACGAGCAGTACTTC. Amino acid sequence: CASSLSSGTYEQYF.

This chain joins TRBV7-7 and TRBJ2-1; D is possibly TRBD2 (6 bases). V was clipped by 2 bases and J by 0 bases, with 11 bases between them. The CDR3 spans 16 residues. Germline V lookup: CDR1 SSHAT, CDR2 FNYEAQ (reference sequence). In nucleotides, the CDR3 is TGTGCCAGCAGCTTAAGCGCGGGGCCCTCCTACAATGAGCAGTTCTTC. Translating gives CASSLSAGPSYNEQFF.

The chain joins TRBV28 to TRBJ2-1; D ambiguous. CDR1 is MDHEN, CDR2 SYDVKM, per germline. V was trimmed by 3 bases and J by 3 bases, leaving 6 bases between them. The CDR3 extends over 13 amino acids. CDR3 nucleotides: TGTGCCAGCAGTTTGCAAGGCTACAATGAGCAGTTCTTC. Translated, it gives CASSLQGYNEQFF.

The chain uses TRBV9 and TRBJ2-1; possibly TRBD2 for D (6 bases). The CDR3 consists of 15 residues. Per the germline V gene, CDR1 is SGDLS and CDR2 is YYNGEE. V gave up 0 bases and J gave up 9 bases, with 16 bases separating them. This CDR3 reads CASSVAPGAYVEQFF. Here the CDR3 DNA reads TGTGCCAGCAGCGTAGCCCCGGGAGCGTATGTTGAGCAGTTCTTC.